This is a list of T cell receptor beta chains from one sample in a study of cytomegalovirus exposure and HLA in healthy donors. Sequencing used immunoSEQ multiplex PCR; TCRdb keeps in-frame clones, though not all of them. This table has approximately 150,000 clones, roughly 79% appearing once. Material for sequencing was PBMCs. The receptors originated from a woman between 40 and 55 years old in good health and CMV-seropositive. The CDR3 runs from the conserved cysteine through the conserved F or W. D genes are given only for firm matches. Not all rows give a size; the values are once, few, many and, for expanded clones, a class.

D: .; J: TRBJ2-5; size: .; V: TRBV18; DNA: TGTGCCAGCTCACCCTTAGAGACCCAGTACTTC; CDR3: CASSPLETQYF
D: .; J: TRBJ1-5; size: .; V: TRBV19; DNA: TGTGCCAGTAGTTCAACAGGCATCCCGCCCCAGCATTTT; CDR3: CASSSTGIPPQHF
D: .; J: TRBJ2-7; size: .; V: TRBV6-5; DNA: TGTGCCAGCAGTCCCGGAGGCTACGAGCAGTACTTC; CDR3: CASSPGGYEQYF
D: .; J: TRBJ2-5; size: once; V: TRBV7-2; DNA: TGTGCCAGCAGCTTTTCGTCGGGGAAGACCCAGTACTTC; CDR3: CASSFSSGKTQYF
D: .; J: TRBJ2-3; size: .; V: TRBV19; DNA: TGTGCCAGCCGCAATAGGGGGGGCCAGGGTCCAGATACGCAGTATTTT; CDR3: CASRNRGGQGPDTQYF
D: TRBD2; J: TRBJ2-2; size: .; V: TRBV28; DNA: TGTGCCAGCAGTAGACGGGGCGGGGGGGCCCACGGGGAGCTGTTTTTT; CDR3: CASSRRGGGAHGELFF
D: .; J: TRBJ2-1; size: once; V: TRBV4-1; DNA: TGCGCCAGCAGCCAAGCCGAGAGCCTATACAATGAGCAGTTCTTC; CDR3: CASSQAESLYNEQFF
D: .; J: TRBJ2-1; size: once; V: TRBV6-6; DNA: TGTGCCACCAAGACAGTGTATAATGAGCAGTTCTTC; CDR3: CATKTVYNEQFF
D: .; J: TRBJ1-2; size: few; V: TRBV27; DNA: TGTGCCAGCAGTTTATCGCCCCCGGGCAGGGTCCCTGGCTACACCTTC; CDR3: CASSLSPPGRVPGYTF
D: .; J: TRBJ2-1; size: .; V: TRBV7-2; DNA: TGTGCCAGCAGCGCGAACGGGGGACCTTACAATGAGCAGTTCTTC; CDR3: CASSANGGPYNEQFF
D: TRBD1; J: TRBJ1-3; size: .; V: TRBV6-6; DNA: TGTGCCAGCAGCCCGGGACAGGGGGCTGGAAACACCATATATTTT; CDR3: CASSPGQGAGNTIYF
D: .; J: TRBJ2-5; size: .; V: TRBV15; DNA: TGTGCCACCAGCAGAGCATTGTACCAAGAGACCCAGTACTTC; CDR3: CATSRALYQETQYF
D: .; J: TRBJ1-3; size: .; V: TRBV18; DNA: TGTGCCAGCTCACCGTCGGCAGGGCGCGTCTCCTCTGGAAACACCATATATTTT; CDR3: CASSPSAGRVSSGNTIYF
D: .; J: TRBJ1-4; size: .; V: TRBV18; DNA: TGTGCCAGCTCACCGGCCAGTCGAAAACTGTTTTTT; CDR3: CASSPASRKLFF
D: .; J: TRBJ2-2; size: .; V: TRBV5-4; DNA: TGTGCCAGCAGCTTGGGCGTACTCACCGGGGAGCTGTTTTTT; CDR3: CASSLGVLTGELFF
D: TRBD1; J: TRBJ1-1; size: .; V: TRBV7-9; DNA: TGTGCCAGCAGCCCAGGGGGTTTAGGGGGCCGAGCTTTCTTT; CDR3: CASSPGGLGGRAFF
D: .; J: TRBJ1-1; size: few; V: TRBV5-1; DNA: TGCGCCAGCAGCTTAGGGGGAGCGAGTAATAAAGCTTTCTTT; CDR3: CASSLGGASNKAFF
D: TRBD2; J: TRBJ2-2; size: once; V: TRBV6-5; DNA: TGTGCCAGCAGATTAGCGGGGGGGAACACCGGGGAGCTGTTTTTT; CDR3: CASRLAGGNTGELFF
D: .; J: TRBJ2-7; size: once; V: TRBV4-1; DNA: TGCGCCAGCAGCCAAGTGACAGGTTCCTACGAGCAGCACTTC; CDR3: CASSQVTGSYEQHF
D: TRBD2; J: TRBJ2-3; size: .; V: TRBV19; DNA: TGTGCCACCCACCCAGGGGCGAGCGGGGGACGCACAGATACGCAGTATTTT; CDR3: CATHPGASGGRTDTQYF
D: TRBD1; J: TRBJ1-2; size: .; V: TRBV5-1; DNA: TGCGCCAGCAGCCGAGACCTTGGGACAGCAACTGGAGGCTACACCTTC; CDR3: CASSRDLGTATGGYTF
D: .; J: TRBJ1-2; size: .; V: TRBV15; DNA: TGTGCCACCAGCCCTGGGCAGGGCCATGGCTACACCTTC; CDR3: CATSPGQGHGYTF
D: TRBD1; J: TRBJ2-1; size: .; V: TRBV7-9; DNA: TGTGCCAGCAGCTTCAGGACAGGGGGTCATGAGCAGTTCTTC; CDR3: CASSFRTGGHEQFF
D: TRBD2; J: TRBJ2-5; size: once; V: TRBV7-2; DNA: TGTGCCAGCAGCTTAGTACTAGCGGGGAGGGAGACCCAGTACTTC; CDR3: CASSLVLAGRETQYF
D: .; J: TRBJ2-1; size: .; V: TRBV18; DNA: TGTGCCAGCTCACCACTATCTCTCGGCGGTGAGCAGTTCTTC; CDR3: CASSPLSLGGEQFF
D: TRBD1; J: TRBJ1-2; size: few; V: TRBV16; DNA: TGTGCCAGCAGTTATACAGGGGGTGGCTACACCTTC; CDR3: CASSYTGGGYTF
D: .; J: TRBJ1-5; size: .; V: TRBV28; DNA: TGTGCCAGCAGGCTACAGGGCAATCAGCCCCAGCATTTT; CDR3: CASRLQGNQPQHF
D: TRBD2; J: TRBJ2-3; size: .; V: TRBV7-3; DNA: TGTGCCAGCAGCACTAGCGGGGGGGCCACAGATACGCAGTATTTT; CDR3: CASSTSGGATDTQYF
D: .; J: TRBJ2-1; size: .; V: TRBV5-4; DNA: TGTGCCAGCAGCTTGCAGGAAGGGGCCTACAATGAGCAGTTCTTC; CDR3: CASSLQEGAYNEQFF
D: .; J: TRBJ1-1; size: .; V: TRBV7-8; DNA: TGTGCCAGCAGCTTAGGTCGTCGGTTACCTGAAGCTTTCTTT; CDR3: CASSLGRRLPEAFF
D: .; J: TRBJ1-2; size: .; V: TRBV28; DNA: TGTGCCGGGGGGACGGCAACTCGCTACACCTTC; CDR3: CAGGTATRYTF
D: .; J: TRBJ1-1; size: .; V: TRBV6-5; DNA: TGTGCCAGCAGTTACAAAGGAGGGGGGGACACTGAAGCTTTCTTT; CDR3: CASSYKGGGDTEAFF
D: TRBD2; J: TRBJ2-1; size: .; V: TRBV7-6; DNA: TGTGCCAGCAGCTTAAGGGCTAGCGGGGGGGCCTACAATGAGCAGTTCTTC; CDR3: CASSLRASGGAYNEQFF
D: TRBD2; J: TRBJ2-1; size: .; V: TRBV5-1; DNA: TGCGCCAGCAGGCTGGGTCTAGCGGGGGGTTCCGGCTCCTACAATGAGCAGTTCTTC; CDR3: CASRLGLAGGSGSYNEQFF
D: .; J: TRBJ1-4; size: .; V: TRBV27; DNA: TGTGCCAGCAGTCTATCCGTAGAGGCTGGCTTCGAAAAACTGTTTTTT; CDR3: CASSLSVEAGFEKLFF
D: .; J: TRBJ2-3; size: .; V: TRBV7-2; DNA: TGTGCCAGCAGCTTAGCGTACGGGACAGATACGCAGTATTTT; CDR3: CASSLAYGTDTQYF
D: TRBD2; J: TRBJ2-1; size: .; V: TRBV28; DNA: TGTGCCAGCAGGAAAATAGCGGGGGGCTCAAACTCCTACAATGAGCAGTTCTTC; CDR3: CASRKIAGGSNSYNEQFF
D: .; J: TRBJ1-2; size: .; V: TRBV7-9; DNA: TGTGCCAGCAGCGCCTTGACTGGGAGTAACGGCTACACCTTC; CDR3: CASSALTGSNGYTF
D: .; J: TRBJ2-1; size: .; V: TRBV7-8; DNA: TGTGCCAGCAGCTTGACAAAGGGGTTTATGAGCAATGAGCAGTTCTTC; CDR3: CASSLTKGFMSNEQFF
D: .; J: TRBJ2-7; size: .; V: TRBV6-5; DNA: TGTGCCAGCAGTTACTCTGGGCAAATCTCCTACGAGCAGTACTTC; CDR3: CASSYSGQISYEQYF
D: TRBD2; J: TRBJ2-5; size: .; V: TRBV4-3; DNA: TGCGCCAGCAGCCAAGGACTAGCGGGGCAAGAGACCCAGTACTTC; CDR3: CASSQGLAGQETQYF
D: TRBD2; J: TRBJ2-5; size: few; V: TRBV6-5; DNA: TGTGCCAGCAGTTATGATCGGGGGGGGCCAGAGACCCAGTACTTC; CDR3: CASSYDRGGPETQYF
D: .; J: TRBJ1-1; size: .; V: TRBV11-3; DNA: TGTGCCAGCAGCTCCGACGGGACTCGGGGGGAAACTTTCTTT; CDR3: CASSSDGTRGETFF
D: .; J: TRBJ2-3; size: few; V: TRBV9; DNA: TGTGCCAGCAGCGTAATAGGACAGAATACAGATACGCAGTATTTT; CDR3: CASSVIGQNTDTQYF
D: TRBD1; J: TRBJ1-6; size: .; V: TRBV19; DNA: TGTGCCAGTAGGGCACCCACGGGACAGTGGTCACCCCTCCACTTT; CDR3: CASRAPTGQWSPLHF
D: .; J: TRBJ1-3; size: .; V: TRBV5-1; DNA: TGCGCCAGCCAACAATCCCTTGGAAACACCATATATTTT; CDR3: CASQQSLGNTIYF
D: TRBD1; J: TRBJ2-7; size: .; V: TRBV11-2; DNA: TGTGCCAGCAGCGTCACAGGGGACGAGCAGTACTTC; CDR3: CASSVTGDEQYF
D: .; J: TRBJ2-1; size: .; V: TRBV27; DNA: TGTGCCAGCAGTTTATGGTCGCTAAATGAGCAGTTCTTC; CDR3: CASSLWSLNEQFF